The next 22 T cell receptor beta chains were all read from a single sample in a study of T cell responses to AZD1222 COVID-19 vaccine. The protocol was immunoSEQ multiplex PCR, while the TCRdb copy is restricted to in-frame clones and leaves out a portion. This sample has more than 60,000 clones; around 86% occur once, and the top ten carry roughly 18%. The input for sequencing was peripheral blood, taken 28 days after the second AZD1222 dose. Source of these receptors: an adult who received the AZD1222 COVID-19 vaccine.

The chain is built from TRBV5-1 and TRBJ2-2; tentative D call: TRBD2 (6 bases). CDR1 and CDR2 from the germline V gene are SGHRS and YFSETQ. Between the trimmed V and J ends, which lost 1 base and 9 bases, there was a span of 16 bases. The CDR3 contains 15 residues. The CDR3 loop is CASSLNWDSHRELFF. CDR3 nucleotide sequence: TGCGCCAGCAGCTTGAATTGGGACTCTCACCGGGAGCTGTTTTTT.

CDR3 region: CASSSNRGYEQYF. The CDR3 region has the DNA TGTGCCAGCAGCTCAAATCGTGGCTACGAGCAGTACTTC. The chain is built from TRBV5-6 and TRBJ2-7; the D is unclear. The germline V gene has CDR1 SGHDT and CDR2 YYEEEE. The germline V and J ends were trimmed by 3 bases and 3 bases, with 10 bases remaining between them. The CDR3 length is 13 residues.

The chain recombines TRBV7-2 with TRBJ1-3, with 7 bases aligning to TRBD1. The CDR3 loop spans 15 amino acids. V lost 1 base to trimming and J lost 2 bases; unmatched junction nucleotides: 2. Germline CDR1 SGHTA, CDR2 FQGNSA. The CDR3 DNA follows: TGTGCCAGCAGCTTAGGACAGGGCGCTGGAAACACCATATATTTT. This encodes CASSLGQGAGNTIYF.

The V gene is TRBV5-1, the J gene TRBJ1-1; D unclear. This CDR3 region has 15 residues. CDR1 is SGHRS, CDR2 YFSETQ, per germline. V was trimmed by 8 bases and J by 4 bases, leaving 21 bases between them. The CDR3 nucleotides are TGCGCCAGTCAGAATAGTTGGGCCCTAGGCACTGAAGCTTTCTTT. This translates into CASQNSWALGTEAFF.

This chain connects TRBV12-3 or TRBV12-4 to TRBJ1-1; D gene ambiguous. This CDR3 contains 12 residues. Trimming shortened V by 1 base and J by 7 bases, and 7 bases separated the two germline ends. The CDR3 nucleotides read TGTGCCAGCAGTTTAGGTTCAGGTGAAGCTTTCTTT. This translates into CASSLGSGEAFF.

The gene calls are TRBV29-1 and TRBJ1-2; D not resolved. Germline values: CDR1 SQVTM, CDR2 ANQGSEA. The CDR3 loop spans 11 amino acids. The V end was cut by 2 bases, the J end by 3 bases, with 4 bases between. CDR3 amino acids: CSVEQYYGYTF. The CDR3, as DNA: TGCAGCGTTGAACAGTACTATGGCTACACCTTC. Variable domain in full (rest from reference TRBV29-1 and TRBJ1-2): SAVISQKPSRDICQRGTSLTIQCQVDSQVTMMFWYRQQPGQSLTLIATANQGSEATYESGFVIDKFPISRPNLTFSTLTVSNMSPEDSSIYLCSVEQYYGYTFGSGTRLTVV.

The chain has TRBV12-3 or TRBV12-4 and TRBJ2-7; D is unresolved. This CDR3 contains 13 residues. Trimming took 2 bases from V and 2 from J, leaving 7 bases between them. The CDR3 sequence is CASSLRQTYEQYF. In DNA form, the CDR3 reads TGTGCCAGCAGTTTAAGGCAGACCTACGAGCAGTACTTC.

The V gene is TRBV4-1, the J gene TRBJ1-1, with D maybe TRBD1 (5 bases). The CDR3 loop spans 15 amino acids. In germline, CDR1 is MGHRA, CDR2 YSYEKL. Trimming stripped 0 bases from V and 4 bases from J, with 12 bases between. The CDR3 here is CASSQEEGLGTEAFF. CDR3 bases: TGCGCCAGCAGCCAAGAGGAGGGGTTGGGCACTGAAGCTTTCTTT.

V usage is TRBV2 and J usage is TRBJ1-4; D remains ambiguous. Germline V gene data show CDR1 as SNHLY and CDR2 as FYNNEI. V lost 4 bases and J lost 4, with 13 bases in between. This CDR3 has 15 amino acids. The CDR3 nucleotides read TGTGCCAGCAGTGGTACTGACGGGAATAATGAAAAACTGTTTTTT. Protein: CASSGTDGNNEKLFF. The full variable domain, in which reference TRBV2 and TRBJ1-4 provide the parts outside the CDR3, is EPEVTQTPSHQVTQMGQEVILRCVPISNHLYFYWYRQILGQKVEFLVSFYNNEISEKSEIFDDQFSVERPDGSNFTLKIRSTKLEDSAMYFCASSGTDGNNEKLFFGSGTQLSVL.

In its sample, this clone was seen a few times. The rearrangement uses TRBV7-8 and TRBJ1-2; 7 nucleotides line up with TRBD1. CDR3 length equals 13 residues. J lost 7 bases, V lost 1 base, and 3 bases had no gene match. Germline V gene sequence: CDR1 SGHVS, CDR2 FQNEAQ. CDR3 sequence (DNA): TGTGCCAGCAGCTTAGTTGCAGGGGGTGGCTACACCTTC. Translated: CASSLVAGGGYTF.

The chain couples TRBV2 to TRBJ1-1; D unclear. Germline values: CDR1 SNHLY, CDR2 FYNNEI. V was clipped by 4 bases and J by 2 bases, with 11 bases between them. CDR3 length: 14 residues. CDR3 bases: TGTGCCAGCAGTGGAATGTTGATTAACACTGAAGCTTTCTTT. It encodes CASSGMLINTEAFF.

Here the CDR3 reads CASSMKLGQYTGELFF. The DNA for the CDR3 is TGTGCCAGCAGTATGAAATTGGGACAGTACACCGGGGAGCTGTTTTTT. The chain uses TRBV9 and TRBJ2-2; 7 nucleotides agree with TRBD1. Germline trimming cut 5 bases from V and 3 bases from J; bases unmatched to any gene: 10. The CDR3 totals 16 residues. Germline V lookup: CDR1 SGDLS, CDR2 YYNGEE.

The chain is built from TRBV11-2 and TRBJ1-1; D not certain. Per germline, CDR1 SGHAT and CDR2 FQNNGV. Trimming took 5 bases from V and 0 from J, leaving 7 bases between them. The CDR3 spans 13 residues. The CDR3 coding sequence is TGTGCCAGCAGCCGTACATTGAACACTGAAGCTTTCTTT. As protein: CASSRTLNTEAFF.

The genes are TRBV11-2 and TRBJ2-2; 8 bases agree with TRBD1. CDR3 size: 17 residues. Unmatched junction bases numbered 8, after V lost 3 bases and J lost 2 bases. In germline, CDR1 is SGHAT, CDR2 FQNNGV. In DNA form, the CDR3 reads TGTGCCAGCAGCTTTCCCCTGGACAGGGAAAACACCGGGGAGCTGTTTTTT. Encoded protein: CASSFPLDRENTGELFF.

This clone has a single count. The chain employs TRBV6-1 and TRBJ1-6, with TRBD1 identical over 7 bases. Per the germline V gene, CDR1 is MNHNS and CDR2 is SASEGT. The CDR3 is made up of 15 amino acids. With 1 base clipped from V and 8 bases from J, the junction kept 5 bases outside the gene matches. The CDR3 DNA is TGTGCCAGCAGTGAAGACAGGGGCTCTGATTCACCCCTCCACTTT. Translated, it gives CASSEDRGSDSPLHF.

V gene TRBV12-3 or TRBV12-4 combines with J gene TRBJ1-5; D is possibly TRBD1 (6 bases). V lost 5 bases and J lost 1, with 6 bases in between. This CDR3 spans 13 amino acids. CDR3 nucleotide sequence: TGTGCCAGCAGTGGGACAAGCAATCAGCCCCAGCATTTT. This codes for CASSGTSNQPQHF.

For this clone: One end of the junction is discordant with germline, which a read error may explain. V and J are TRBV28 and TRBJ2-1, with D uncertain. The CDR3 spans 13 residues. Germline V gene lookup returns CDR1 MDHEN and CDR2 SYDVKM. As DNA, the CDR3 is TGTGCCAGCAGTTCGACGGTGTACAATGGGCAGTTCTTC. Protein product: CASSSTVYNGQFF.

As DNA, the CDR3 is TGTGCCAGCAGCTTAGGGATTCGACAGGATGAAAAACTGTTTTTT. Its translation: CASSLGIRQDEKLFF. This sequence joins TRBV7-9 and TRBJ1-4; possible D gene TRBD1, 6 bases. Germline CDR1 reads SEHNR; CDR2 reads FQNEAQ (reference sequence). The V gene lost 1 base and the J gene lost 6 bases, with 12 bases spanning the gap. The CDR3 length is 15 residues.

The chain uses TRBV6-1 and TRBJ2-7; D not resolved. The length of the CDR3 is 14 residues. V gave up 0 bases and J gave up 6 bases, with 12 bases separating them. The germline V gene encodes CDR1 MNHNS and CDR2 SASEGT. The DNA of the CDR3 is TGTGCCAGCAGTGAAGCGCTTCGGGTGGGCGAGCAGTACTTC. Encoded protein: CASSEALRVGEQYF.

This sequence joins TRBV9 and TRBJ2-1, with 8 nucleotides matching TRBD2. The germline CDR1 and CDR2 sequences are SGDLS and YYNGEE. This CDR3 comprises 16 residues. V lost 4 bases, J lost 2 bases, and 8 bases stayed unmatched. The CDR3 sequence: CASSSRLAGTYNEQFF. The CDR3 bases are TGTGCCAGCAGCTCCCGATTAGCGGGAACCTACAATGAGCAGTTCTTC.

This rearrangement joins TRBV19 to TRBJ2-4, with a tentative D call TRBD2 (5 bases). The CDR3 runs 15 residues. The germline CDR1 and CDR2 sequences are LNHDA and SQIVND (reference sequence). Trimming took off 5 bases at V and 2 bases at J, with 13 bases between the two ends. CDR3 coding DNA: TGTGCCAGTAGTGAGCACGGGGTACCCAAAAACATTCAGTACTTC. Encoded protein: CASSEHGVPKNIQYF.

The CDR3 loop is CASSHPGTKGAYGYTF. The CDR3 coding sequence is TGTGCCAGCAGTCACCCCGGGACAAAGGGGGCCTATGGCTACACCTTC. This rearrangement joins TRBV25-1 to TRBJ1-2; the match to TRBD1 covers 7 bases. V trimming: 5 bases; J trimming: 4 bases; junction bases outside the gene matches: 13. CDR1 MGHDK and CDR2 SYGVNS come from the germline V gene. The CDR3 has 16 residues.